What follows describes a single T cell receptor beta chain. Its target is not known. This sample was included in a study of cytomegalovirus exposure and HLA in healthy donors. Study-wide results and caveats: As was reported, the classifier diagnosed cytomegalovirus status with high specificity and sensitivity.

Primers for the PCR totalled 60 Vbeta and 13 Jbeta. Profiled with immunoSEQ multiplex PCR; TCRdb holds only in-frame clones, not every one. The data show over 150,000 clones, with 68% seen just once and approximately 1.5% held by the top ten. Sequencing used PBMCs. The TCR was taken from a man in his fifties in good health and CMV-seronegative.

The CDR3 here is CASTGDSYYGYTF. In nucleotides, the CDR3 is TGTGCCAGCACCGGAGACAGCTACTATGGCTACACCTTC. The J gene is TRBJ1-2, the V gene TRBV7-9; possible D gene TRBD1, 5 bases. Between the trimmed V and J ends, which lost 7 bases and 3 bases, there was a span of 12 bases. The CDR3 runs 13 residues. Germline values: CDR1 SEHNR, CDR2 FQNEAQ (reference sequence).